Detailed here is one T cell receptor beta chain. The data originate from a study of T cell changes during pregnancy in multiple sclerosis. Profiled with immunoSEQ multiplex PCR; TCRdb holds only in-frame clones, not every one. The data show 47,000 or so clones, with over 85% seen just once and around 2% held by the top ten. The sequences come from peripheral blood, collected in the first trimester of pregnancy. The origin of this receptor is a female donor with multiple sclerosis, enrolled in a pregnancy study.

The DNA of the CDR3 is TGTGCCAGCAGCCAAGCCGGGACAGGGGGGTATGGCTACACCTTC. Encoded protein: CASSQAGTGGYGYTF. The gene calls are TRBV14 and TRBJ1-2, with 11 bases fitting TRBD1. Germline lookup yields CDR1 SGHDN and CDR2 FVKESK. V dropped 1 base and J dropped 5; count of bases not matched to a gene: 3. The CDR3 length is 15 residues.